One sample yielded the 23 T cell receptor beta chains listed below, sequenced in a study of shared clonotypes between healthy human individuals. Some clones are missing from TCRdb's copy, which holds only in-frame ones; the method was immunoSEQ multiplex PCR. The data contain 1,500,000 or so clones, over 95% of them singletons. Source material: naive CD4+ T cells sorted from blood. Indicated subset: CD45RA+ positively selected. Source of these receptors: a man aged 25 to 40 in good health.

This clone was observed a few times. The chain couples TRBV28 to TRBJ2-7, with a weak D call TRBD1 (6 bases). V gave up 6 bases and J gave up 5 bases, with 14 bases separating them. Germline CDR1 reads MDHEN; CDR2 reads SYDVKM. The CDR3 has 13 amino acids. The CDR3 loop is CASRGTGNHEQYF. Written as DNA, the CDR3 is TGTGCCAGCAGGGGTACAGGGAATCACGAGCAGTACTTC.

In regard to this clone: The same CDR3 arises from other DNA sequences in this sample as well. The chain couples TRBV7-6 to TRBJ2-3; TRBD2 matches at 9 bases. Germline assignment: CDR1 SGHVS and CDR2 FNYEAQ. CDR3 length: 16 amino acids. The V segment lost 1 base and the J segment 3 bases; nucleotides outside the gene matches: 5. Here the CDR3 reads CASSLGSGSLTDTQYF. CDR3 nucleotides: TGTGCCAGCAGCTTAGGTAGCGGGAGCTTGACAGATACGCAGTATTTT. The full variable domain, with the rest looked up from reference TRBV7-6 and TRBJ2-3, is GAGVSQSPRYKVTKRGQDVALRCDPISGHVSLYWYRQALGQGPEFLTYFNYEAQQDKSGLPNDRFSAERPEGSISTLTIQRTEQRDSAMYRCASSLGSGSLTDTQYFGPGTRLTVL.

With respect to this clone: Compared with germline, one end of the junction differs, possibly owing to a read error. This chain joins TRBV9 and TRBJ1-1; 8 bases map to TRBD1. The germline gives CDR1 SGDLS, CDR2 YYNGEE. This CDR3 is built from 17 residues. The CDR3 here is CARSLLETGGARGEAFF. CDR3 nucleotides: TGTGCCCGCAGCCTACTGGAAACAGGGGGGGCTAGGGGTGAAGCTTTCTTT. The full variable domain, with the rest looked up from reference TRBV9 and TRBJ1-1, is DSGVTQTPKHLITATGQRVTLRCSPRSGDLSVYWYQQSLDQGLQFLIQYYNGEERAKGNILERFSAQQFPDLHSELNLSSLELGDSALYFCARSLLETGGARGEAFFGQGTRLTVV.

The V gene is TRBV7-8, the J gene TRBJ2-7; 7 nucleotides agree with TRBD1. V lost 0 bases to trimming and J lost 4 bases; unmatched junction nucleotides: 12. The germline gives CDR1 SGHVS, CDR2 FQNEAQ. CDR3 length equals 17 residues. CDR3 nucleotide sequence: TGTGCCAGCAGCTTAGCGCTAGGACAGGTGGGGTCATACGAGCAGTACTTC. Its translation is CASSLALGQVGSYEQYF.

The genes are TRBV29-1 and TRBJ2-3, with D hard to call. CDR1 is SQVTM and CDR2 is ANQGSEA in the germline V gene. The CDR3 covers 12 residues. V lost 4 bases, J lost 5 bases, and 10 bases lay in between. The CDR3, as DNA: TGCAGCGTTGTACCCCGGGTAGATACGCAGTATTTT. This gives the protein CSVVPRVDTQYF.

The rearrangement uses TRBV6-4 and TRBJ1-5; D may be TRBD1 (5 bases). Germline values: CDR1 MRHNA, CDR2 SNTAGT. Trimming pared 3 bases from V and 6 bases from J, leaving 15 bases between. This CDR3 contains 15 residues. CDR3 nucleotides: TGTGCCAGCAGTGAATCAGGGTCAGCAGGTCAGCCCCAGCATTTT. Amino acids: CASSESGSAGQPQHF.

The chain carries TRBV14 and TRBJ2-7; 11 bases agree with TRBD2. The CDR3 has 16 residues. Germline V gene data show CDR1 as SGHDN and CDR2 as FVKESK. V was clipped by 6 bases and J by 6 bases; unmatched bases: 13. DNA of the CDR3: TGTGCCAGCAGTCGAAACATACTAGCGGGAGTAGGCGAGCAGTACTTC. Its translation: CASSRNILAGVGEQYF.

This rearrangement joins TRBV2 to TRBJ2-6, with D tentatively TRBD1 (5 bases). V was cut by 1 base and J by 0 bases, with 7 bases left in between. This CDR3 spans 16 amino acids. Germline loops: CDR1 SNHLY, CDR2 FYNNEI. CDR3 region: CASSEEQVSGANVLTF. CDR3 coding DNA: TGTGCCAGCAGTGAAGAACAGGTCTCTGGGGCCAACGTCCTGACTTTC.

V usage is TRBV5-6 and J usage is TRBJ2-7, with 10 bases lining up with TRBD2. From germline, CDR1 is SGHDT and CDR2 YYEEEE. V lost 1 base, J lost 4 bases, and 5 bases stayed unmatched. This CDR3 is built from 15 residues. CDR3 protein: CASSLYGTSEYEQYF. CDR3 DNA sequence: TGTGCCAGCAGCTTGTATGGGACTAGCGAGTACGAGCAGTACTTC.

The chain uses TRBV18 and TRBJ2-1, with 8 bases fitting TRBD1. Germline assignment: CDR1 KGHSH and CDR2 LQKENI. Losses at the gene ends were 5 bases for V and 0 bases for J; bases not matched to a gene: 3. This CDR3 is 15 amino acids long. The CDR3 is CASSYDRGSYNEQFF. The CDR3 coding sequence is TGTGCCAGCTCATATGACAGGGGCTCCTACAATGAGCAGTTCTTC.

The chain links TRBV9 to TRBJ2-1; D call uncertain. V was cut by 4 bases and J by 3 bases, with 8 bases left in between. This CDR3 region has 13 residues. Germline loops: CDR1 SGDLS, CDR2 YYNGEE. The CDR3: CASSPTSYNEQFF. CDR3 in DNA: TGTGCCAGCAGCCCCACGAGCTACAATGAGCAGTTCTTC.

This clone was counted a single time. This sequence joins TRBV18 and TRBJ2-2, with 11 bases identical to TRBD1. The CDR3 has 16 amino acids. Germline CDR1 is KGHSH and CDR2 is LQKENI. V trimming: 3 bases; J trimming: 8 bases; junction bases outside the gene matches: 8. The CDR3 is CASSPYGQGAKGELFF. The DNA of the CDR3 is TGTGCCAGCTCACCCTACGGACAGGGGGCAAAAGGGGAGCTGTTTTTT.

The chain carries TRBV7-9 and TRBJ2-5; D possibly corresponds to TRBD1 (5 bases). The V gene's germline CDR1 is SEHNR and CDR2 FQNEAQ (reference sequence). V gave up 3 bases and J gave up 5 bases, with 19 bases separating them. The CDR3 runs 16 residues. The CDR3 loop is CASSFPGVGARETQYF. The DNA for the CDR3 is TGTGCCAGCAGCTTTCCCGGTGTAGGGGCTAGGGAGACCCAGTACTTC. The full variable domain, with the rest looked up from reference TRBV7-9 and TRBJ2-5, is DTGVSQNPRHKITKRGQNVTFRCDPISEHNRLYWYRQTLGQGPEFLTYFQNEAQLEKSRLLSDRFSAERPKGSFSTLEIQRTEQGDSAMYLCASSFPGVGARETQYFGPGTRLLVL.

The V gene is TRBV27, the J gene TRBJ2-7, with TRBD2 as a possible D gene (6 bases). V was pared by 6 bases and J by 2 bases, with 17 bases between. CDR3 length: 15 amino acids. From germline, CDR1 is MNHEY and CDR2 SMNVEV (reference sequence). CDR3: CASSLSGLGAYEQYF. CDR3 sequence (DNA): TGTGCCAGCAGCCTATCGGGACTGGGGGCCTACGAGCAGTACTTC.

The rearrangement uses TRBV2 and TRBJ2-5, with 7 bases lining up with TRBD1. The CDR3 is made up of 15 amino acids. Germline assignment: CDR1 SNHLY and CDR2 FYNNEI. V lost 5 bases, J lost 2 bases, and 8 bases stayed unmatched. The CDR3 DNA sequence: TGTGCCAGCAGTCGGGACAGATTAAAGCAAGAGACCCAGTACTTC. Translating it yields CASSRDRLKQETQYF.

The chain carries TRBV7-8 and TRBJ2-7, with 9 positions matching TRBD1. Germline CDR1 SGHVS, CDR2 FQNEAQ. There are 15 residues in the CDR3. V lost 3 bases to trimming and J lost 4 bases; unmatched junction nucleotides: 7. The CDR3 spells CASSLGTGKRYEQYF. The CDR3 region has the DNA TGTGCCAGCAGCTTGGGGACAGGGAAACGGTACGAGCAGTACTTC.

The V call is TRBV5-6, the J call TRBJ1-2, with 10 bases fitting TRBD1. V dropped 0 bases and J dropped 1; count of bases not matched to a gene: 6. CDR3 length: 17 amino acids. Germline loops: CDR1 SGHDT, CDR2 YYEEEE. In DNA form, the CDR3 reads TGTGCCAGCAGCTTGGCCGGGACAGGGGCCTATAACTATGGCTACACCTTC. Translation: CASSLAGTGAYNYGYTF. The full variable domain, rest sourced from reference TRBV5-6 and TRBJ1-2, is DAGVTQSPTHLIKTRGQQVTLRCSPKSGHDTVSWYQQALGQGPQFIFQYYEEEERQRGNFPDRFSGHQFPNYSSELNVNALLLGDSALYLCASSLAGTGAYNYGYTFGSGTRLTVV.

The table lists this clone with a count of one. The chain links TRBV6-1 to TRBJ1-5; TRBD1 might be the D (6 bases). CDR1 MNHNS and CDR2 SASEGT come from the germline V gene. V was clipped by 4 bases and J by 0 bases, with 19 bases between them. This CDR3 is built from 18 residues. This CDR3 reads CASSATVAGDYSNQPQHF. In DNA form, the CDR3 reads TGTGCCAGCAGTGCTACTGTGGCAGGGGACTATAGCAATCAGCCCCAGCATTTT.

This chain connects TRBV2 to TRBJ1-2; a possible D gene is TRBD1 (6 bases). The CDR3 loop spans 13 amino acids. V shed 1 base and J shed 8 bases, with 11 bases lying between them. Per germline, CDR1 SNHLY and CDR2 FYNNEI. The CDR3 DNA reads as TGTGCCAGCAGTGAAGGGCAGGGGTGGGGCTACACCTTC. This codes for CASSEGQGWGYTF.

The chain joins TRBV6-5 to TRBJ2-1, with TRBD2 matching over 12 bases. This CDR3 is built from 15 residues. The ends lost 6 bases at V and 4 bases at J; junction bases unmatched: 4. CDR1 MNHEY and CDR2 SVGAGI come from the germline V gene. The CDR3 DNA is TGTGCCAGCAGAAGACTAGCGGGAGAATACAATGAGCAGTTCTTC. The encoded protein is CASRRLAGEYNEQFF.

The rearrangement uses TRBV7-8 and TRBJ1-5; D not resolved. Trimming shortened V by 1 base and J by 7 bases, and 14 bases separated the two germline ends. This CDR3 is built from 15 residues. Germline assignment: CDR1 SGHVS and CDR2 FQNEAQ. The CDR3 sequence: CASSLVPSTSQPQHF. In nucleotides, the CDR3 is TGTGCCAGCAGCTTAGTTCCATCAACGTCACAGCCCCAGCATTTT.

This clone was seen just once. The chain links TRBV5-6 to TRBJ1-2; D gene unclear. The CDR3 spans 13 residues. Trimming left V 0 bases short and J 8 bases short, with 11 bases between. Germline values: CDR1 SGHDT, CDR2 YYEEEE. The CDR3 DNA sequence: TGTGCCAGCAGCTTGGCCGGCGGTGCGGGCTACACCTTC. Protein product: CASSLAGGAGYTF.

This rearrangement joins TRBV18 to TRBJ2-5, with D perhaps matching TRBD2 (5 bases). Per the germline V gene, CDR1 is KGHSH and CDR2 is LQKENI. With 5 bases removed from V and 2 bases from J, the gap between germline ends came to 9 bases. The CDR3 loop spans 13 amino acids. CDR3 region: CASSVPGQETQYF. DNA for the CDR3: TGTGCCAGCTCAGTACCGGGACAAGAGACCCAGTACTTC.